Listed below are T cell receptor beta chains from one sample, sequenced in a study of T cell responses to AZD1222 COVID-19 vaccine. Sequenced by immunoSEQ multiplex PCR; TCRdb stores in-frame clones only, minus some. Among 150,000 to 200,000 clones listed, 85% to 95% were seen once. The sample was peripheral blood, taken on day 0 of AZD1222 vaccination. The receptors here all came from an adult in good health. Each CDR3 is given with its conserved first and last residue. A D gene is named only where the DNA matches it firmly. Only some rows state a clone size, as once, few, many or a class for expanded clones.

V gene,D gene,J gene,clone size,CDR3 protein,CDR3 DNA
TRBV3-1/TRBV3-2,.,TRBJ1-1,.,CASSPFGEIGNTEAFF,TGTGCCAGCAGCCCCTTCGGGGAGATAGGGAACACTGAAGCTTTCTTT
TRBV3-1/TRBV3-2,TRBD1,TRBJ1-6,.,CASSGTEYSPLHF,TGTGCCAGCAGCGGGACAGAGTATTCACCCCTCCACTTT
TRBV11-2,.,TRBJ2-3,.,CASSPWRSSTDTQYF,TGTGCCAGCAGCCCTTGGCGGTCTAGCACAGATACGCAGTATTTT
TRBV24-1,TRBD1,TRBJ2-5,.,CATSDSGQGARETQYF,TGTGCCACCAGTGACTCGGGACAGGGGGCGCGGGAGACCCAGTACTTC
TRBV3-1/TRBV3-2,.,TRBJ2-7,.,CASSLDNSYEQYF,TGTGCCAGCAGCCTAGACAACTCCTACGAGCAGTACTTC
TRBV7-2,.,TRBJ2-7,.,CASSLVAGGSWYEQYF,TGTGCCAGCAGCTTAGTTGCTGGGGGGTCTTGGTACGAGCAGTACTTC
TRBV6-5,.,TRBJ1-5,once,CASRASNQPQHF,TGTGCCAGCAGGGCCAGCAATCAGCCCCAGCATTTT
TRBV27,.,TRBJ1-6,.,CASSLGQNSPLHF,TGTGCCAGCAGTTTAGGGCAGAATTCACCCCTCCACTTT
TRBV2,.,TRBJ2-7,.,CASRANEQYF,TGTGCCAGCAGAGCCAACGAGCAGTACTTC
TRBV29-1,TRBD1,TRBJ1-1,.,CSVEDLQGAMGTEAFF,TGCAGCGTTGAAGATTTACAGGGGGCGATGGGAACTGAAGCTTTCTTT
TRBV6-5,.,TRBJ2-2,.,CASSPGTLNTGELFF,TGTGCCAGCAGTCCCGGGACTCTGAACACCGGGGAGCTGTTTTTT
TRBV27,.,TRBJ1-3,once,CASRPAGVFSGNTIYF,TGTGCCAGCAGGCCGGCGGGGGTCTTCTCTGGAAACACCATATATTTT
TRBV27,.,TRBJ2-5,.,CASSTDESETQYF,TGTGCCAGCAGTACGGATGAGAGCGAGACCCAGTACTTC